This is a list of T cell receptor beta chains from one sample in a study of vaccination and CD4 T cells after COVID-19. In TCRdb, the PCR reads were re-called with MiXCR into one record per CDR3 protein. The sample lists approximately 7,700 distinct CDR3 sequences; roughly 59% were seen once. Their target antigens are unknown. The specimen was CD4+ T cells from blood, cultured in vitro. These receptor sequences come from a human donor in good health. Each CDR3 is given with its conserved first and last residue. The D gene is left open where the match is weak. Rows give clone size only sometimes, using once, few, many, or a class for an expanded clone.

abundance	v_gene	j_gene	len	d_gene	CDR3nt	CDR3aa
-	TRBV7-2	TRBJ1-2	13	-	TGTGCCAGCAGCTTAGGGAGGGCTGATGGCTACACCTTC	CASSLGRADGYTF
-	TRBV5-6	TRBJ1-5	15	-	TGTGCCAGCAGCTTGTCTAGGTTTGGCAATCAGCCCCAGCATTTT	CASSLSRFGNQPQHF
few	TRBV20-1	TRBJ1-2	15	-	TGCAGTGCTTTCCATGGAGCACAGGGAGTCTATGGCTACACCTTC	CSAFHGAQGVYGYTF
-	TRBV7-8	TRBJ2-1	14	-	TGTGCCAGCAGCTTAGACTACAGAGACAATGAGCAGTTCTTC	CASSLDYRDNEQFF
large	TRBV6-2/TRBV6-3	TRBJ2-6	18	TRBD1	TGTGCCAGCAGTCCCCGAGACAGGGGGCGATCTGGGGCCAACGTCCTGACTTTC	CASSPRDRGRSGANVLTF
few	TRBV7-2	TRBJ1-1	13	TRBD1	TGTGCCAGCAGCGTGGGACAGGGGATCGGGGCTTTCTTT	CASSVGQGIGAFF
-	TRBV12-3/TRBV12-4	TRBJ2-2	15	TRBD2	TGTGCCAGCAGCCAGCGGGGGGGCGAGACCGGGGAGCTGTTTTTT	CASSQRGGETGELFF
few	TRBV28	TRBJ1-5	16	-	TGTGCCAGCAGTTTATACGTGGGGTTGGGAAATCAGCCCCAGCATTTT	CASSLYVGLGNQPQHF
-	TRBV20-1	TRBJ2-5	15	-	TGCAGTGCTAGAGATCAGAGGGGCAGGGAAGAGACCCAGTACTTC	CSARDQRGREETQYF
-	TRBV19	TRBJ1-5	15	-	TGTGCCAGTAGTATTAGTGCAGGGCCGAATCAGCCCCAGCATTTT	CASSISAGPNQPQHF
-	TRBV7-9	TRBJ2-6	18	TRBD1	TGTGCCAGCAGCCCAGGGGGGACAGGGACCACTGGGGCCAACGTCCTGACTTTC	CASSPGGTGTTGANVLTF
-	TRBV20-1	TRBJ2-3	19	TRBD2	TGCAGTGCTAGAGATTTGTCTAGCGGGAGGGGGCGGGACACAGATACGCAGTATTTT	CSARDLSSGRGRDTDTQYF
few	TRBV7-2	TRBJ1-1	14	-	TGTGCCAGCAGCTTAGTATCAGGGACCACTGAAGCTTTCTTT	CASSLVSGTTEAFF
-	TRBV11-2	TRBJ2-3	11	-	TGTGCCAGCAGTCGCACAGATACGCAGTATTTT	CASSRTDTQYF
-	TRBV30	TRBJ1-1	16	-	TGTGCCTGGAGTGTTGGCCAGAAACCCCCGAACACTGAAGCTTTCTTT	CAWSVGQKPPNTEAFF
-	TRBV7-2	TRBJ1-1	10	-	TGTGCCGGAGGGAACACTGAAGCTTTCTTT	CAGGNTEAFF
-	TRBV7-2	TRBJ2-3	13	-	TGTGCCAGCAGCTTAGGTGTAGGGGGTACGCAGTATTTT	CASSLGVGGTQYF
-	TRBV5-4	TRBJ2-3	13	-	TGTGCCAGCAGCCGGGGGAGCACAGATACGCAGTATTTT	CASSRGSTDTQYF
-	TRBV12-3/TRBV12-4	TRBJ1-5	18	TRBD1	TGTGCCAGCAGTTTAGCCCCGGACAGGGGGCAGGGCAATCAGCCCCAGCATTTT	CASSLAPDRGQGNQPQHF
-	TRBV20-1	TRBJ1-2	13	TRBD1	TGCAGTGCTAGTACGGGACAGAACTATGGCTACACCTTC	CSASTGQNYGYTF
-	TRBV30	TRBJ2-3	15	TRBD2	TGTGCCTGGAGTCTATCGACTAGCGGGACAGATACGCAGTATTTT	CAWSLSTSGTDTQYF
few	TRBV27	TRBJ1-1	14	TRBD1	TGTGCCAGCATTAGAACAGGGGGGGGCACTGAAGCTTTCTTT	CASIRTGGGTEAFF
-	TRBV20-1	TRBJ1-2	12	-	TGCAGTGCTAGAGGGGACAACTATGGCTACACCTTC	CSARGDNYGYTF
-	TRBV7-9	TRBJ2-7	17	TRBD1	TGTGCCAGCAGCCACTTCCCCGGGACAGGGGTTCTATACGAGCAGTACTTC	CASSHFPGTGVLYEQYF
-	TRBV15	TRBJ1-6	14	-	TGTGCCACCAGTGTGGATGTCTATAATTCACCCCTCCACTTT	CATSVDVYNSPLHF
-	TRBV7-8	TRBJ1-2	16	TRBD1	TGTGCCAGCAGCACGGACAGGGTTAAAGCTAACTATGGCTACACCTTC	CASSTDRVKANYGYTF
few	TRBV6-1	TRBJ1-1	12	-	TGTGCCAGCAGTGGGGTTTACACTGAAGCTTTCTTT	CASSGVYTEAFF
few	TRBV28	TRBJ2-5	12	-	TGTGCCAGCAAGAGGCCGAAAGAGACCCAGTACTTC	CASKRPKETQYF
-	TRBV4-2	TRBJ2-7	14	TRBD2	TGTGCCAGCAGCCAAGTAATGTCTAGCGGGATGCAGTACTTC	CASSQVMSSGMQYF
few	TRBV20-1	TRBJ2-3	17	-	TGCAGTGCTCACAGGCCGCCCGGGGGGCGAGAGCCAGATACGCAGTATTTT	CSAHRPPGGREPDTQYF